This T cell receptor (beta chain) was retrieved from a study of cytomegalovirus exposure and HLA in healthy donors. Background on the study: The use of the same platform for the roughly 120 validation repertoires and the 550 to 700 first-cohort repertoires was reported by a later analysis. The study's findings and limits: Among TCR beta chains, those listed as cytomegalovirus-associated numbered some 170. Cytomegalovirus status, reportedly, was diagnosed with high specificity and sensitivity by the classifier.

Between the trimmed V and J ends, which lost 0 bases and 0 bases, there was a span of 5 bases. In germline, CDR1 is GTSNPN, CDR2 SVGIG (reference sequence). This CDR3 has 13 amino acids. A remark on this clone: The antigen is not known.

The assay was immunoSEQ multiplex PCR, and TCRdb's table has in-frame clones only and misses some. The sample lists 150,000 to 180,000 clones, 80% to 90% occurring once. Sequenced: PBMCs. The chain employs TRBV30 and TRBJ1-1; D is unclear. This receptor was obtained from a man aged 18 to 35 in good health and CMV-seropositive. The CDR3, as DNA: TGTGCCTGGAGTGTCGGAGTGAACACTGAAGCTTTCTTT. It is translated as CAWSVGVNTEAFF.